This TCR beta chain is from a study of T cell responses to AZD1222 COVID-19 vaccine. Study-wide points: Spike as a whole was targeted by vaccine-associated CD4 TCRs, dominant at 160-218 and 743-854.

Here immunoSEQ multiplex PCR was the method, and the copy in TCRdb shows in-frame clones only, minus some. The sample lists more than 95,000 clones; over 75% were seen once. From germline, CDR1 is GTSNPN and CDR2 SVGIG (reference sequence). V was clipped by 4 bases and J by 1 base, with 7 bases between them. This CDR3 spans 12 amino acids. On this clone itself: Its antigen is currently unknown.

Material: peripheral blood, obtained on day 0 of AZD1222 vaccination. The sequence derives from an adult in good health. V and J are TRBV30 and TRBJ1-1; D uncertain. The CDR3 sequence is CAWNSWNTEAFF. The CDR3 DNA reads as TGTGCCTGGAATAGTTGGAACACTGAAGCTTTCTTT.